Following are 2 T cell receptor beta chains from one sample sequenced in a study of neurological immune-mediated disorders. TCRdb reprocessed the 5' RACE reads via MiXCR and lists one record per CDR3 protein. The sample consists of roughly 45,000 distinct CDR3 sequences, just over 3% of them appearing once. The sequencing input was PBMCs. The receptors come from a woman aged 50 to 60 with multiple sclerosis.

In its sample, this clonotype was seen many times. This chain connects TRBV20-1 to TRBJ2-7; possibly TRBD2 for D (6 bases). V dropped 5 bases and J dropped 4 bases, with 18 bases sitting between them. Germline-derived CDR1 and CDR2 are DFQATT and SNEGSKA (reference sequence). The CDR3 consists of 14 residues. In DNA, the CDR3 is TGCAGTGCTGTTTACTCGGGGGATCATTACGAGCAGTACTTC. This translates into CSAVYSGDHYEQYF.

This clonotype has at least ten counts. V is TRBV20-1 and J is TRBJ2-7, with a weak D call TRBD2 (5 bases). CDR1 DFQATT and CDR2 SNEGSKA come from the germline V gene (reference sequence). This CDR3 is built from 12 residues. Trimming left V 4 bases short and J 0 bases short, with 7 bases between. The CDR3 spells CSATSSSYEQYV. CDR3 nucleotides: TGCAGTGCTACTAGCAGCTCCTACGAGCAGTACGTC.